The 17 T cell receptor beta chains below come from one sample, sequenced in a study of CD8+ T cells in alopecia areata. RNA was extracted and reverse transcribed into cDNA as the sequencing template. Sequencing was performed with immunoSEQ multiplex PCR; in TCRdb, only in-frame clones are kept and a portion is missing. This sample has around 200,000 clones, with approximately 55% found just once. Treatment described: oral pan-JAK inhibitor, 5-10 mg twice daily. The sample here was CD8+ T cells sorted from blood, taken at week 24, from a patient treated with tofacitinib. These TCRs come from a human donor with alopecia areata.

V and J are TRBV29-1 and TRBJ2-5; TRBD1 matches 7 bases. The CDR3 totals 17 residues. The trim removed 1 base at V and 3 bases at J, leaving 14 bases unmatched. The germline V gene has CDR1 SQVTM and CDR2 ANQGSEA. For the CDR3, the DNA is TGCAGCGTTGAAGGGGTACGGGACAGCTCTAGGAAAGAGACCCAGTACTTC. This encodes CSVEGVRDSSRKETQYF.

CDR3 residues: CASKGQGATNEKLFF. The DNA of the CDR3 is TGTGCCAGCAAGGGACAGGGGGCAACTAATGAAAAACTGTTTTTT. The genes are TRBV7-6 and TRBJ1-4; TRBD1 agrees at 11 bases. V lost 7 bases to trimming and J lost 0 bases; unmatched junction nucleotides: 1. In germline, CDR1 is SGHVS, CDR2 FNYEAQ. The CDR3 runs 15 residues.

A few counts support this clone. This chain connects TRBV2 to TRBJ1-5; D is uncertain. The CDR3 is 13 residues long. Per germline, CDR1 SNHLY and CDR2 FYNNEI. The germline V and J ends were trimmed by 7 bases and 0 bases, with 7 bases remaining between them. CDR3 in amino acids: CASTANSNQPQHF. The CDR3 DNA follows: TGTGCCAGCACAGCGAATAGCAATCAGCCCCAGCATTTT.

The chain recombines TRBV9 with TRBJ1-2; TRBD1 matches 9 bases. V lost 4 bases and J lost 8; bases outside the gene matches: 12. The CDR3 is made up of 15 amino acids. Germline CDR1 and CDR2: SGDLS and YYNGEE. The CDR3 spells CASSTLPDRGLGYTF. CDR3 sequence (DNA): TGTGCCAGCAGCACACTCCCGGACAGGGGTTTGGGCTACACCTTC. The variable domain in full, with the rest retrieved from reference TRBV9 and TRBJ1-2, is DSGVTQTPKHLITATGQRVTLRCSPRSGDLSVYWYQQSLDQGLQFLIQYYNGEERAKGNILERFSAQQFPDLHSELNLSSLELGDSALYFCASSTLPDRGLGYTFGSGTRLTVV.

The genes are TRBV9 and TRBJ2-3; no clear D. CDR1 is SGDLS, CDR2 YYNGEE, per germline. The CDR3 runs 13 residues. Between the trimmed V and J ends, which lost 4 bases and 2 bases, there was a span of 8 bases. CDR3 nucleotide sequence: TGTGCCAGCAGCCTCTCATCCACAGATACGCAGTATTTT. This gives the protein CASSLSSTDTQYF.

The chain couples TRBV7-6 to TRBJ1-6; 8 bases are shared with TRBD1. The trim removed 4 bases at V and 7 bases at J, leaving 6 bases unmatched. This CDR3 region has 15 residues. Germline loops: CDR1 SGHVS, CDR2 FNYEAQ. DNA of the CDR3: TGTGCCAGCAGCTCAGGACAGGGCGGGAATTCACCCCTCCACTTT. It is translated as CASSSGQGGNSPLHF. Looking up the rest from reference TRBV7-6 and TRBJ1-6 gives the full variable domain: GAGVSQSPRYKVTKRGQDVALRCDPISGHVSLYWYRQALGQGPEFLTYFNYEAQQDKSGLPNDRFSAERPEGSISTLTIQRTEQRDSAMYRCASSSGQGGNSPLHFGNGTRLTVT.

This clone was found a few times. This chain connects TRBV7-2 to TRBJ2-4; 10 nucleotides match TRBD1. CDR1 is SGHTA and CDR2 is FQGNSA in the germline V gene. This CDR3 has 14 amino acids. V trimming: 5 bases; J trimming: 7 bases; junction bases outside the gene matches: 5. CDR3 in amino acids: CASSPRDRGNIQYF. CDR3 bases: TGTGCCAGCAGCCCCCGGGACAGGGGCAACATTCAGTACTTC.

The CDR3 reads CASSSRSDAYQETQYF. The DNA of the CDR3 is TGTGCCAGCAGCTCTAGGAGTGACGCTTACCAAGAGACCCAGTACTTC. The rearrangement links TRBV7-6 to TRBJ2-5; D ambiguous. The CDR3 spans 16 residues. V lost 4 bases, J lost 0 bases, and 15 bases lay in between. CDR1 is SGHVS and CDR2 is FNYEAQ in the germline V gene.

This clone was observed a few times. V and J are TRBV11-2 and TRBJ2-2; D is unclear. Trimming took off 4 bases at V and 6 bases at J, with 3 bases between the two ends. CDR1 SGHAT and CDR2 FQNNGV come from the germline V gene. The CDR3 is 11 residues long. CDR3 in amino acids: CASSWAGELFF. CDR3 in DNA: TGTGCCAGCAGCTGGGCCGGGGAGCTGTTTTTT.

This clone has just a few counts. The V call is TRBV29-1, the J call TRBJ2-1; D tentatively fits TRBD1 or TRBD2 (6 bases each). From germline, CDR1 is SQVTM and CDR2 ANQGSEA. Deletions cut 3 bases from V and 3 bases from J, with 12 bases between. CDR3 length: 14 residues. The CDR3 region has the DNA TGCAGCGTTGAGGGGGGCAGGCACTACAATGAGCAGTTCTTC. Protein: CSVEGGRHYNEQFF.

The chain has TRBV19 and TRBJ2-1, with 8 bases lining up with TRBD2. The CDR3 runs to 13 residues. V dropped 8 bases and J dropped 0; count of bases not matched to a gene: 0. Germline lookup yields CDR1 LNHDA and CDR2 SQIVND (reference sequence). CDR3 DNA: TGTGCCAGTGGGACTAGCTCCTACAATGAGCAGTTCTTC. Amino acid sequence: CASGTSSYNEQFF.

The V and J genes are TRBV4-1 and TRBJ1-4; D is ambiguous. Trimming cost V 5 bases and J 8 bases, with 18 bases left between them. Germline CDR1 and CDR2: MGHRA and YSYEKL. CDR3 length: 15 amino acids. The CDR3 DNA reads as TGCGCCAGCAGCTCCCCCCAACATGGGGAGGAAAAACTGTTTTTT. This gives the protein CASSSPQHGEEKLFF.

The chain is built from TRBV2 and TRBJ2-4, with 8 nucleotides matching TRBD1. V lost 1 base and J lost 2; bases outside the gene matches: 1. Germline CDR1 and CDR2: SNHLY and FYNNEI. The CDR3 contains 15 residues. DNA of the CDR3: TGTGCCAGCAGTGAAGGGACAGGGTCCAAAAACATTCAGTACTTC. Encoded protein: CASSEGTGSKNIQYF. Looking up the rest from reference TRBV2 and TRBJ2-4 gives the full variable domain: EPEVTQTPSHQVTQMGQEVILRCVPISNHLYFYWYRQILGQKVEFLVSFYNNEISEKSEIFDDQFSVERPDGSNFTLKIRSTKLEDSAMYFCASSEGTGSKNIQYFGAGTRLSVL.

J is TRBJ2-7 and V is TRBV6-4; 7 bases agree with TRBD1. With V trimmed by 5 bases and J by 1 base, 14 bases remained unmatched. The CDR3 runs 17 residues. CDR1 MRHNA and CDR2 SNTAGT come from the germline V gene. The CDR3 loop reads CASSYDTRTGGSYEQYF. In DNA, the CDR3 is TGTGCCAGCAGTTACGACACCCGGACAGGCGGGTCCTACGAGCAGTACTTC.

This clone was observed a few times. J is TRBJ2-3 and V is TRBV10-3; no clear D. V gave up 8 bases and J gave up 4 bases, with 7 bases separating them. The CDR3 length is 11 residues. Germline CDR1 ENHRY, CDR2 SYGVKD. The CDR3 DNA is TGTGCCATCGGGAACCCAGATACGCAGTATTTT. As protein: CAIGNPDTQYF.

The rearrangement links TRBV7-6 to TRBJ2-1; D is unresolved. There are 15 residues in the CDR3. Germline lookup yields CDR1 SGHVS and CDR2 FNYEAQ. V lost 4 bases and J 8 bases, leaving 18 bases between the germline ends. CDR3 nucleotides: TGTGCCAGCAGCTCCATCTTTACGCGTAAGGATGAGCAGTTCTTC. Protein: CASSSIFTRKDEQFF. Using reference TRBV7-6 and TRBJ2-1 for the parts outside the CDR3, the full variable domain is GAGVSQSPRYKVTKRGQDVALRCDPISGHVSLYWYRQALGQGPEFLTYFNYEAQQDKSGLPNDRFSAERPEGSISTLTIQRTEQRDSAMYRCASSSIFTRKDEQFFGPGTRLTVL.

This clone was observed a few times. V and J are TRBV9 and TRBJ1-1; 9 bases are shared with TRBD1. CDR1 is SGDLS, CDR2 YYNGEE, per germline. The CDR3 consists of 14 residues. The junction had 2 bases not matched to a gene; V was cut back by 4 bases and J by 1 base. CDR3 region: CASSTGQGNTEAFF. The DNA of the CDR3 is TGTGCCAGCAGCACGGGACAGGGGAACACTGAAGCTTTCTTT.